This T cell receptor beta chain derives from a study of beta chain features in type 1 diabetes. As to this clone: Its antigen is as yet unknown.

Study outcomes and limitations: Significant though moderate, a shortening of TCRB CDR3s appeared in all four CD4+ subsets of Type 1 diabetes patients.

The authors reverse transcribed all of the isolated RNA, so sequencing captured expressed TCRB transcripts. The protocol was immunoSEQ multiplex PCR, while the TCRdb copy is restricted to in-frame clones and leaves out a portion. The data show 250,000 or so clones, just over 20% seen once. Central memory, naive, regulatory and stem cell-like memory CD4+ cells were sorted by CD45RO/CCR7/CD25/CD127/CD95/CD27. This receptor was obtained from a woman aged 40-49 years with type 1 diabetes. Source material: naive CD4+ T cells from blood.

The chain's CDR3 is CAWSVGPPSGEQFF. The DNA for the CDR3 is TGTGCCTGGAGTGTAGGGCCCCCTAGCGGTGAGCAGTTCTTC. V is TRBV30 and J is TRBJ2-1, with 7 bases that match TRBD2. Trimming took 0 bases from V and 9 from J; bases not matched to a gene: 8. Germline CDR1 GTSNPN, CDR2 SVGIG (reference sequence). The CDR3 is 14 amino acids.